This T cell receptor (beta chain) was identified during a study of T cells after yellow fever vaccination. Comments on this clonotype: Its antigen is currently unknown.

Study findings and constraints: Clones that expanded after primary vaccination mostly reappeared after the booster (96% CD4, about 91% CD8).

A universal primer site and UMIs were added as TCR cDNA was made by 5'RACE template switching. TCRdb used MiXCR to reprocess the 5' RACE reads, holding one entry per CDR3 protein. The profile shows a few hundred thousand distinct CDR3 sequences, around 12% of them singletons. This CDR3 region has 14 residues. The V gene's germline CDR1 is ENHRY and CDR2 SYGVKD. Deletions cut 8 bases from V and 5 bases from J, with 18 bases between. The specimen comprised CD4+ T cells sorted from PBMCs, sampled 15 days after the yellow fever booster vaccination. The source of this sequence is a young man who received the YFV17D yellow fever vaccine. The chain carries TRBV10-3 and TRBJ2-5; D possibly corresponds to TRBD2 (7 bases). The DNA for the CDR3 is TGTGCCATCCGCGAACGGGGGGCCGTGGAGACCCAGTACTTC. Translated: CAIRERGAVETQYF.